Shown below are 19 T cell receptor beta chains from a single sample sequenced in a study of cytomegalovirus exposure and HLA in healthy donors. This PCR relied on a set of 60 Vbeta primers and 13 Jbeta primers. Profiling relied on immunoSEQ multiplex PCR, and the TCRdb table lists in-frame clones only, not all of them. Of some 180,000 clones in the sample, 80% to 90% were seen once. The material sequenced was PBMCs. The receptors here all came from a man in his forties in good health and CMV-seropositive.

This chain links TRBV4-3 with TRBJ2-7, with a possible D match to TRBD1 (5 bases). Germline V gene data show CDR1 as LGHNA and CDR2 as YSLEER. The CDR3 totals 15 residues. V lost 0 bases, J lost 7 bases, and 16 bases lay in between. The CDR3 sequence is CASSQDVSGLGEQYF. As DNA, the CDR3 is TGCGCCAGCAGCCAAGATGTATCAGGGTTGGGGGAGCAGTACTTC.

This chain joins TRBV6-5 and TRBJ2-2; possible D gene TRBD2, 6 bases. Between the trimmed V and J ends, which lost 0 bases and 6 bases, there was a span of 8 bases. Looked up from germline, CDR1 is MNHEY and CDR2 is SVGAGI. The CDR3 runs to 14 residues. The CDR3 DNA is TGTGCCAGCAGTTACTCGGGGGGTCCCGGGGAGCTGTTTTTT. Encoded protein: CASSYSGGPGELFF.

CDR3: CASSADLNTEAFF. The DNA for the CDR3 is TGTGCCAGCAGCGCAGACTTGAACACTGAAGCTTTCTTT. The V call is TRBV7-6, the J call TRBJ1-1, with D hard to call. V dropped 5 bases and J dropped 0 bases, with 7 bases sitting between them. Germline-derived CDR1 and CDR2 are SGHVS and FNYEAQ. This CDR3 has 13 residues.

This clone appeared once. The V call is TRBV25-1, the J call TRBJ2-1; 11 bases match TRBD2. The length of the CDR3 is 14 residues. CDR1 is MGHDK and CDR2 is SYGVNS in the germline V gene. The V and J ends lost 6 bases and 8 bases, in that order; junction bases with no gene match: 6. CDR3 in DNA: TGTGCCAGCAGAGCACTAGCGGGAGCCCATGAGCAGTTCTTC. This codes for CASRALAGAHEQFF.

The V gene is TRBV29-1, the J gene TRBJ1-2, with D possibly matching TRBD1 (6 bases). V was shortened by 2 bases and J by 7 bases, with 11 bases between the two germline ends. CDR3 length: 12 residues. Germline lookup yields CDR1 SQVTM and CDR2 ANQGSEA. CDR3 bases: TGCAGCGTTGAACCGGGGGGCGGTGGCTACACCTTC. Its protein product is CSVEPGGGGYTF.

CDR3 nucleotides: TGTGCCAGTAGTATAGCAGCGACAGGGGCCTACGAGCAGTACTTC. Translating it yields CASSIAATGAYEQYF. The chain uses TRBV19 and TRBJ2-7; TRBD1 matches at 8 bases. Germline V CDR1 and CDR2: LNHDA, SQIVND (reference sequence). This CDR3 is 15 amino acids long. After removal of 1 base from V and 2 bases from J, the junction contained 4 bases not matched to a gene. Looking up the rest from reference TRBV19 and TRBJ2-7 gives the full variable domain: DGGITQSPKYLFRKEGQNVTLSCEQNLNHDAMYWYRQDPGQGLRLIYYSQIVNDFQKGDIAEGYSVSREKKESFPLTVTSAQKNPTAFYLCASSIAATGAYEQYFGPGTRLTVT.

The V and J genes are TRBV5-4 and TRBJ2-5; TRBD1 matches at 8 bases. Per germline, CDR1 SGHNT and CDR2 YYREEE (reference sequence). The CDR3 covers 15 residues. V dropped 4 bases and J dropped 6; count of bases not matched to a gene: 11. This chain's CDR3 is CASSTGTGVLKTQYF. The CDR3 DNA reads TGTGCCAGCAGCACCGGGACAGGCGTATTGAAGACCCAGTACTTC.

The chain has TRBV6-1 and TRBJ1-6, with 10 bases matching TRBD1. V lost 7 bases, J lost 10 bases, and 7 bases stayed unmatched. Germline lookup yields CDR1 MNHNS and CDR2 SASEGT. The CDR3 spans 14 residues. The CDR3: CASTIGTGDSPLHF. The CDR3 DNA follows: TGTGCCAGCACCATTGGGACAGGGGACTCACCCCTCCACTTT.

This chain joins TRBV2 and TRBJ1-5, with 8 bases lining up with TRBD1. CDR3 size: 16 residues. Germline V lookup: CDR1 SNHLY, CDR2 FYNNEI. V lost 9 bases and J lost 5; bases outside the gene matches: 15. CDR3 region: CASSLTGGEFDQPQHF. The CDR3 bases are TGTGCCAGTTCGCTAACAGGGGGGGAATTCGATCAGCCCCAGCATTTT.

The chain links TRBV4-2 to TRBJ1-2, with 8 bases aligning to TRBD1. The CDR3 sequence is 15 residues long. Germline V lookup: CDR1 LGHNA, CDR2 YNFKEQ. Trimming took 0 bases from V and 7 from J; bases not matched to a gene: 7. The CDR3 spells CASSQDGQGRFGYTF. The CDR3 DNA follows: TGTGCCAGCAGCCAAGATGGACAGGGTCGATTTGGCTACACCTTC.

The CDR3, as DNA: TGTGCCAGCAGCTCGGCGGGAGTTGAGACCCAGTACTTC. It specifies CASSSAGVETQYF. The rearrangement uses TRBV11-3 and TRBJ2-5; TRBD2 matches at 7 bases. V shed 4 bases and J 5 bases; nucleotides not matched to a gene: 4. This CDR3 is 13 amino acids long. Germline CDR1 SGHNT, CDR2 YENEEA.

V is TRBV28 and J is TRBJ1-5; a weak D match, TRBD1 (6 bases). Trimming removed 6 bases from V and 0 bases from J, with 15 bases in between. There are 16 residues in the CDR3. Per germline, CDR1 MDHEN and CDR2 SYDVKM. CDR3 bases: TGTGCCAGCAGCCCGATCGGGGGGGCTAGCAATCAGCCCCAGCATTTT. Its translation is CASSPIGGASNQPQHF.

V usage is TRBV15 and J usage is TRBJ1-1, with 7 bases lining up with TRBD1. After removal of 5 bases from V and 0 bases from J, the junction contained 9 bases not matched to a gene. The germline gives CDR1 LNHNV, CDR2 YYDKDF (reference sequence). This CDR3 spans 16 amino acids. CDR3 nucleotide sequence: TGTGCCACCAGCCGATTAATCGACAGGGTGAACACTGAAGCTTTCTTT. Residues: CATSRLIDRVNTEAFF. Full variable domain (outside the CDR3, taken from reference TRBV15 and TRBJ1-1): DAMVIQNPRYQVTQFGKPVTLSCSQTLNHNVMYWYQQKSSQAPKLLFHYYDKDFNNEADTPDNFQSRRPNTSFCFLDIRSPGLGDTAMYLCATSRLIDRVNTEAFFGQGTRLTVV.

The gene calls are TRBV4-2 and TRBJ1-5; D ambiguous. The CDR3 covers 14 residues. Per germline, CDR1 LGHNA and CDR2 YNFKEQ. Trimming cost V 4 bases and J 8 bases, with 15 bases left between them. The CDR3: CASSPDTGPEPQHF. In nucleotides, the CDR3 is TGTGCCAGCAGCCCCGATACCGGTCCGGAGCCCCAGCATTTT.

The J gene is TRBJ2-2, the V gene TRBV7-9; unclear D gene. Trimming pared 2 bases from V and 0 bases from J, leaving 7 bases between. CDR3 length: 15 residues. The V gene's germline CDR1 is SEHNR and CDR2 FQNEAQ (reference sequence). DNA for the CDR3: TGTGCCAGCAGCTTACCTAGACCGAACACCGGGGAGCTGTTTTTT. Translation gives CASSLPRPNTGELFF.

This clone appeared a single time. The J gene is TRBJ2-3, the V gene TRBV11-3, with 11 bases that match TRBD2. The J segment lost 5 bases and the V segment lost 3 bases, leaving 13 bases of the junction unmatched. CDR1 is SGHNT, CDR2 YENEEA, per germline. This CDR3 is built from 18 residues. The CDR3 region is CASSLGKGLAVLGDTQYF. As DNA, the CDR3 is TGTGCCAGCAGCTTGGGGAAGGGACTAGCGGTTTTGGGAGATACGCAGTATTTT.

This chain links TRBV27 with TRBJ2-1, with TRBD2 identical over 11 bases. In germline, CDR1 is MNHEY, CDR2 SMNVEV (reference sequence). This CDR3 comprises 15 residues. J lost 7 bases, V lost 4 bases, and 6 bases had no gene match. Written as DNA, the CDR3 is TGTGCCAGCAGTTATGAGACTAGCGGGGCGAATGAGCAGTTCTTC. Its translation is CASSYETSGANEQFF.

This rearrangement joins TRBV11-1 to TRBJ2-5; tentative D call: TRBD2 (6 bases). This CDR3 region has 15 residues. The V and J ends lost 2 bases and 5 bases respectively, with 15 bases between them. CDR1 and CDR2 (germline): SGHAT, FQDESV (reference sequence). This CDR3 reads CASSLLGRLGETQYF. The CDR3 bases are TGTGCCAGCAGCTTATTAGGGAGGCTCGGGGAGACCCAGTACTTC.

This rearrangement joins TRBV28 to TRBJ1-4; 9 nucleotides agree with TRBD1. V dropped 9 bases and J dropped 5; count of bases not matched to a gene: 10. This CDR3 has 15 amino acids. The germline gives CDR1 MDHEN, CDR2 SYDVKM. CDR3 in DNA: TGTGCCAGTCAGACAGGGGGGACTCAAAATGAAAAACTGTTTTTT. Amino acid sequence: CASQTGGTQNEKLFF.